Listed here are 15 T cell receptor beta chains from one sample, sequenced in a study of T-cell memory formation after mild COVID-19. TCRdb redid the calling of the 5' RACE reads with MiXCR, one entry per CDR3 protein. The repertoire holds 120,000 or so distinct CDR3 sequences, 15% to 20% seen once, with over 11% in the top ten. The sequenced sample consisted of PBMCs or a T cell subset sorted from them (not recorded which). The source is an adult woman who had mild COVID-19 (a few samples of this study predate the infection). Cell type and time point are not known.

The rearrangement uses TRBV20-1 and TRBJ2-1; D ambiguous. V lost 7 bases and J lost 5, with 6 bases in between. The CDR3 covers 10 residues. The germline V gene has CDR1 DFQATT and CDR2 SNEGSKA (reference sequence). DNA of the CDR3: TGCAGTGGGGCCGACAATGAGCAGTTCTTC. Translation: CSGADNEQFF.

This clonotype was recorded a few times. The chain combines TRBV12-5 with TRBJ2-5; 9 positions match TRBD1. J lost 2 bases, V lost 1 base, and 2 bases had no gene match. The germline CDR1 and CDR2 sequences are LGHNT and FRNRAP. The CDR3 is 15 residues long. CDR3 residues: CASGLAGTGQETQYF. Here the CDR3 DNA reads TGTGCTAGTGGTTTGGCAGGGACAGGGCAAGAGACCCAGTACTTC.

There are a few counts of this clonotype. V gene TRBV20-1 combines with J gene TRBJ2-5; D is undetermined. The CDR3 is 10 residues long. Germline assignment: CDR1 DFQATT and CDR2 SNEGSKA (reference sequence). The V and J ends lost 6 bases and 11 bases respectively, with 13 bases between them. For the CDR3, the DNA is TGCAGTGCGCCCGAGTCGTCTCAGTACTTC. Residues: CSAPESSQYF.

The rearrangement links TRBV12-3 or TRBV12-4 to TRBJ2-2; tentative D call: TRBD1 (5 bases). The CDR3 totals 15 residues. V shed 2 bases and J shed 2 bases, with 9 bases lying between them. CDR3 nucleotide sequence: TGTGCCAGCAGTTTACGGCAGGGAAACACCGGGGAGCTGTTTTTT. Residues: CASSLRQGNTGELFF.

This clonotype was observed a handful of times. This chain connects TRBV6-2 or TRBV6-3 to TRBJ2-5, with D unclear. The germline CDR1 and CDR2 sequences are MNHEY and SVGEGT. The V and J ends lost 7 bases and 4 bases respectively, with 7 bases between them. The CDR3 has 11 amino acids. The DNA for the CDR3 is TGTGCCAGCAACGGGCGAGAGACCCAGTACTTC. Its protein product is CASNGRETQYF.

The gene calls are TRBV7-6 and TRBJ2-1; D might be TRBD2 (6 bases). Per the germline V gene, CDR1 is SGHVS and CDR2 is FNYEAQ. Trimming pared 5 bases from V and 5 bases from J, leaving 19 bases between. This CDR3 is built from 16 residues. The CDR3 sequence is CASSDTSLPGDNEQFF. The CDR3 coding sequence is TGTGCCAGCAGCGACACTAGCCTCCCCGGTGACAATGAGCAGTTCTTC.

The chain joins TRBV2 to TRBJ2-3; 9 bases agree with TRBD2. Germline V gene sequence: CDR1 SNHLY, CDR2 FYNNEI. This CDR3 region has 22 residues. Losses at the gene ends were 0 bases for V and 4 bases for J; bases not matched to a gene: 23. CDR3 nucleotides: TGTGCCAGCAGTGAAGCTTACGGGACTAGCAGTCCAGCGAGGGGAAAGGCAGATACGCAGTATTTT. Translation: CASSEAYGTSSPARGKADTQYF.

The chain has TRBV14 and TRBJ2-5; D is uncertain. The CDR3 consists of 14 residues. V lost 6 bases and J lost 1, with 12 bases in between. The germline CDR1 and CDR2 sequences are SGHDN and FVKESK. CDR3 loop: CASSLRWAQETQYF. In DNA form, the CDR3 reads TGTGCCAGCAGTCTTAGATGGGCCCAAGAGACCCAGTACTTC. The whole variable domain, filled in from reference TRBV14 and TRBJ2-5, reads EAGVTQFPSHSVIEKGQTVTLRCDPISGHDNLYWYRRVMGKEIKFLLHFVKESKQDESGMPNNRFLAERTGGTYSTLKVQPAELEDSGVYFCASSLRWAQETQYFGPGTRLLVL.

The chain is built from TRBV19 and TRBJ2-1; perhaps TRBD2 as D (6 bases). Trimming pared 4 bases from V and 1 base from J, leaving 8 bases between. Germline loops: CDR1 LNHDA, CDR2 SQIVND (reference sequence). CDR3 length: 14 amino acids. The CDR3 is CASSNGLSYNEQFF. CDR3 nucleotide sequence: TGTGCCAGTAGTAACGGACTATCCTACAATGAGCAGTTCTTC.

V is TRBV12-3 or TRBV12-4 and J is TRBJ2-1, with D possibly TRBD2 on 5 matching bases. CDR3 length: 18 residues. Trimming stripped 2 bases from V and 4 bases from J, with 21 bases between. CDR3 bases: TGTGCCAGCAGTTTAAGCTCCTTTTCGCTAGCCAATTACAATGAGCAGTTCTTC. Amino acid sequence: CASSLSSFSLANYNEQFF.

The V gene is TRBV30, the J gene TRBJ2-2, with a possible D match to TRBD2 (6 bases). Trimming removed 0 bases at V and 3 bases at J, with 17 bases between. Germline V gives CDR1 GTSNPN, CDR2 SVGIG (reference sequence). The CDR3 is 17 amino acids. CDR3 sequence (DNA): TGTGCCTGGAGTGTCCTTGGAGGGAGTCAGGACACCGGGGAGCTGTTTTTT. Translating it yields CAWSVLGGSQDTGELFF.

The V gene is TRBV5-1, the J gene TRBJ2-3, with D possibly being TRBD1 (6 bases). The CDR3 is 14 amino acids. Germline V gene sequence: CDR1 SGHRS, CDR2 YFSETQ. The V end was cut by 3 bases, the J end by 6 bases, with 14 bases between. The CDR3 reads CASSWGQFRDTQYF. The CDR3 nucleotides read TGCGCCAGCAGCTGGGGGCAGTTTCGGGATACGCAGTATTTT.

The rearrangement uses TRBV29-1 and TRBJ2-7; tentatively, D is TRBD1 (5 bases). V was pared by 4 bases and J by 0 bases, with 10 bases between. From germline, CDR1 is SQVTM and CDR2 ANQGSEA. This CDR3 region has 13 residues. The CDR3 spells CSVVGEISYEQYF. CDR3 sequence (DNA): TGCAGCGTTGTAGGGGAAATCTCCTACGAGCAGTACTTC.

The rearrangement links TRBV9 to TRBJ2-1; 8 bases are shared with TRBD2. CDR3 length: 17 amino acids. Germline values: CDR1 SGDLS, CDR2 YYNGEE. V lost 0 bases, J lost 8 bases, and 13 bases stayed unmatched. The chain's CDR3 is CASSVVWREDSSDEQFF. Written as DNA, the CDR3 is TGTGCCAGCAGCGTAGTCTGGCGGGAGGATTCATCGGATGAGCAGTTCTTC.

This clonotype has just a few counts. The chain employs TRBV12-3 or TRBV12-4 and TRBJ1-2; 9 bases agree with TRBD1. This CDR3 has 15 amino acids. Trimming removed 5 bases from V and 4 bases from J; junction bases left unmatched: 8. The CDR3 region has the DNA TGTGCCAGCAGTAGCCCGGGACAGGGAGTCTATGGCTACACCTTC. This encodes CASSSPGQGVYGYTF.